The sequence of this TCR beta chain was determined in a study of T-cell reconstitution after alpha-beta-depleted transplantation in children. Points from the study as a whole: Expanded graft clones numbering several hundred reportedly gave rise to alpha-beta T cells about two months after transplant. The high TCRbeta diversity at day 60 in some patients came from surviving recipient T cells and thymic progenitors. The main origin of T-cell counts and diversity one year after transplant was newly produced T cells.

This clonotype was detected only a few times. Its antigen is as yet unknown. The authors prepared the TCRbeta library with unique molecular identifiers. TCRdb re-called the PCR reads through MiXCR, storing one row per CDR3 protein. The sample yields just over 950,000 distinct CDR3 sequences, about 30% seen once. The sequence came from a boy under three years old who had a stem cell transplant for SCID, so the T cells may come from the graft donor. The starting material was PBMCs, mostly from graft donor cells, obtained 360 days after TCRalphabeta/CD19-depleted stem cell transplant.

The CDR3 loop reads CASSVRTGELFF. The DNA for the CDR3 is TGTGCCAGCAGCGTACGAACCGGGGAGCTGTTTTTT. The V and J genes are TRBV9 and TRBJ2-2; D not certain. Germline CDR1 reads SGDLS; CDR2 reads YYNGEE. V was trimmed by 1 base and J by 5 bases, leaving 3 bases between them. The CDR3 runs to 12 residues.